The sequence of this T cell receptor beta chain was determined in a study of shared clonotypes between healthy human individuals. Study overall: A couple of women and a few men aged 18 to 49 served as donors. For every donor, three CD4 naive, three CD4 memory, two CD8 naive and one CD8 memory plates were used. Study-wide findings and caveats: Clonotypes shared by all four sorted-subset donors had higher generation probabilities than non-shared clonotypes.

Germline CDR1 reads ENHRY; CDR2 reads SYGVKD. The V segment lost 0 bases and the J segment 8 bases; nucleotides outside the gene matches: 6. The CDR3 runs to 14 residues. Subsets obtained from CD4+ cells comprised CD45RA+ naive and CD45RA-negative memory cells. Comments on this clone: What it recognizes is unknown.

Only in-frame clones appear in the TCRdb table, and some are missing; sequencing was by immunoSEQ multiplex PCR. The data hold roughly 1,100,000 clones, with roughly 80% observed a single time. Input material: memory CD4+ T cells sorted from blood. Subset of the sample: CD45RA-negative fraction. This clonotype was obtained from a man aged 18 to 29 in good health. The chain joins TRBV10-3 to TRBJ1-2; 7 bases align to TRBD1. CDR3 residues: CAISESGQAGGYTF. The CDR3 nucleotides are TGTGCCATCAGTGAGTCAGGACAGGCCGGGGGCTACACCTTC.